Given below is one TCR beta chain in context. The germline V gene has CDR1 SGHAT and CDR2 FQNNGV. The CDR3 has 14 residues. V lost 1 base and J 4 bases, leaving 8 bases between the germline ends. This sample was included in a study of STAT5B mutations in CD4+ large granular lymphocyte leukemia. Clones were read by immunoSEQ multiplex PCR, and TCRdb kept only the in-frame ones, dropping some. The data show about 22,000 clones, with 60% to 85% seen just once and 0.35% to 0.5% held by the top ten. This chain links TRBV11-2 with TRBJ2-1, with D hard to call. The sequence derives from a human donor in good health. Material for sequencing was CD4+ T cells from blood buffy coats. The CDR3 DNA sequence: TGTGCCAGCAGCTTAGGAGCCCTGTACAATGAGCAGTTCTTC. This translates into CASSLGALYNEQFF.